The entry below describes one TCR beta chain. The antigen is not known. Sequencing was performed with immunoSEQ multiplex PCR; in TCRdb, only in-frame clones are kept and a portion is missing. The sample lists about 2.4 million clones, 93% seen once, with approximately 0.37% in the top ten. The record originates from a study of shared clonotypes between healthy human individuals. Study conclusions and caveats: Clonotype sharing across donors was expected to vary with sequencing depth.

V lost 1 base and J 2 bases, leaving 5 bases between the germline ends. CDR1 and CDR2 (germline): SGHDT, YYEEEE. This CDR3 contains 13 residues. A CD45RA-negative memory subset and a CD45RA+ naive subset were separated from the CD4+ cells. This TCR came from a man younger than 30 in good health. Some clones in this sample may be carry-over from other donors' samples. The source material was naive CD4+ T cells from PBMCs. Subset defined: CD45RA+ positively selected. The chain is built from TRBV5-6 and TRBJ2-3, with no clear D. CDR3 loop: CASSLHDTDTQYF. The CDR3 DNA reads as TGTGCCAGCAGCTTGCATGACACAGATACGCAGTATTTT. The complete variable domain, with remaining parts taken from reference TRBV5-6 and TRBJ2-3, reads DAGVTQSPTHLIKTRGQQVTLRCSPKSGHDTVSWYQQALGQGPQFIFQYYEEEERQRGNFPDRFSGHQFPNYSSELNVNALLLGDSALYLCASSLHDTDTQYFGPGTRLTVL.